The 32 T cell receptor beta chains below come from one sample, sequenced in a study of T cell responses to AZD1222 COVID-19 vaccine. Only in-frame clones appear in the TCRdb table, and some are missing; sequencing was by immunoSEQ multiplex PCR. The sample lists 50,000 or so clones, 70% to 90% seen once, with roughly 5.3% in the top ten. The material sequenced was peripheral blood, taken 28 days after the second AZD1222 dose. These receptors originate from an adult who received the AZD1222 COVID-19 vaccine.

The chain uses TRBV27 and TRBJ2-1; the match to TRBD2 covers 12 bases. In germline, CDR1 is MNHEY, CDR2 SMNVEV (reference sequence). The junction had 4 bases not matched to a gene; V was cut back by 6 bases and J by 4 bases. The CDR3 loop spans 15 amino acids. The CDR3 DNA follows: TGTGCCAGCAGCACTAGCGGGGGGCTATACAATGAGCAGTTCTTC. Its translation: CASSTSGGLYNEQFF.

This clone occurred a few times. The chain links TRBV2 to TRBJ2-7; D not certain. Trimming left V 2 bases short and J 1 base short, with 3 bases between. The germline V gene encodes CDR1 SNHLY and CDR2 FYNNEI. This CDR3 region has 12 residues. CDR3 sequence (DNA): TGTGCCAGCAGTGAATGGTCCTACGAGCAGTACTTC. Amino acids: CASSEWSYEQYF.

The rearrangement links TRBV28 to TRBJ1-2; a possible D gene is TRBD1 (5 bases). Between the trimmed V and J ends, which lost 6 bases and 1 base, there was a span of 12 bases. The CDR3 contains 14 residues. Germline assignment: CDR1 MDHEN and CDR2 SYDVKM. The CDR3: CASSDSPLNYGYTF. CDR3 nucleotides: TGTGCCAGCAGCGACAGCCCCCTTAACTATGGCTACACCTTC.

The DNA for the CDR3 is TGTGCCAGCAGTAGAGACCTCGTCAGCCAGGGCGGCGGGGAGCTGTTTTTT. This translates into CASSRDLVSQGGGELFF. This chain uses TRBV7-9 with TRBJ2-2, with D tentatively TRBD1 (5 bases). The CDR3 is made up of 17 amino acids. Germline values: CDR1 SEHNR, CDR2 FQNEAQ (reference sequence). V shed 6 bases and J shed 7 bases, with 24 bases lying between them.

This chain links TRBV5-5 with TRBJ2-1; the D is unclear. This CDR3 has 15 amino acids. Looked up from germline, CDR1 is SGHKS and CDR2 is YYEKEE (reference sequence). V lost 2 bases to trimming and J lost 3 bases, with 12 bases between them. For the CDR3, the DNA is TGTGCCAGCAGCTTTTTCCAGGAATACTACAATGAGCAGTTCTTC. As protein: CASSFFQEYYNEQFF.

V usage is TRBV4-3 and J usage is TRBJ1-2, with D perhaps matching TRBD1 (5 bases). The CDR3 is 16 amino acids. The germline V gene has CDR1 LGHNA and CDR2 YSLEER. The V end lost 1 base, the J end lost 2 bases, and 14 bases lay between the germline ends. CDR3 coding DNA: TGCGCCAGCAGCCAAGTTGGGACCGAGGGAAACTATGGCTACACCTTC. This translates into CASSQVGTEGNYGYTF.

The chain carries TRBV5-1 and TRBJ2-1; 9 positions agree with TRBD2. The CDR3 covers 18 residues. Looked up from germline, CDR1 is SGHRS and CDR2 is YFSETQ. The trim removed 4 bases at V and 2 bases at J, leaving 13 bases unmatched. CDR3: CASSTGGSGSKPYNEQFF. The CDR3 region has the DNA TGCGCCAGCAGCACGGGGGGTAGCGGGAGTAAGCCCTACAATGAGCAGTTCTTC.

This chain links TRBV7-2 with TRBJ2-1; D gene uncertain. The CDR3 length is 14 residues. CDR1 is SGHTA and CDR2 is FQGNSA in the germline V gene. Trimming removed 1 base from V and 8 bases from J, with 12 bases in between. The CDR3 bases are TGTGCCAGCAGCTTAGGAGGTGACGTAGATGAGCAGTTCTTC. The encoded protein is CASSLGGDVDEQFF.

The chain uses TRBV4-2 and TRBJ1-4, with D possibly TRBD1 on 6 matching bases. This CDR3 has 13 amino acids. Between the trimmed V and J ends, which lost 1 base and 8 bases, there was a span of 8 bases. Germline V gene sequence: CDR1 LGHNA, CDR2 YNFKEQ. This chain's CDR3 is CASSQGRGEKLFF. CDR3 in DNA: TGTGCCAGCAGCCAAGGCAGGGGCGAAAAACTGTTTTTT.

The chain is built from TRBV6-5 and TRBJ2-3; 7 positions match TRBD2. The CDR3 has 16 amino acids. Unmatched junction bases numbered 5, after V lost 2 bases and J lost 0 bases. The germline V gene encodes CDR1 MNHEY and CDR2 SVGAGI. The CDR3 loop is CASSYGPSGSTDTQYF. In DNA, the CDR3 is TGTGCCAGCAGTTACGGTCCTAGCGGTAGCACAGATACGCAGTATTTT.

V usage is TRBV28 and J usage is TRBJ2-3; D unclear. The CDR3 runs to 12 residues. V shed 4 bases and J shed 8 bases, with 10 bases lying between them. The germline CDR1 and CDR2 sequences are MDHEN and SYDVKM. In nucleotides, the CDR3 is TGTGCCAGCAGTTACGGGCGAGCTACGCAGTATTTT. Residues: CASSYGRATQYF.

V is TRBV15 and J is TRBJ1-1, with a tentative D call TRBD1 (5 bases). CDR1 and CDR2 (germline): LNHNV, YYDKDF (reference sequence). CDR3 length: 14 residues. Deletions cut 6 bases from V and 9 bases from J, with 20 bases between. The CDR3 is CATRLVFDSTQAFF. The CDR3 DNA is TGTGCCACCAGGCTGGTTTTCGACAGTACTCAAGCTTTCTTT.

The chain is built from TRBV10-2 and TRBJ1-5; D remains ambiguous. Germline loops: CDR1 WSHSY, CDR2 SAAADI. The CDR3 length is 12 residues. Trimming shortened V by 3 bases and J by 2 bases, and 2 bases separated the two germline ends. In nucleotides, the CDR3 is TGCGCCAGCAGTGATGGCAATCAGCCCCAGCATTTT. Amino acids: CASSDGNQPQHF.

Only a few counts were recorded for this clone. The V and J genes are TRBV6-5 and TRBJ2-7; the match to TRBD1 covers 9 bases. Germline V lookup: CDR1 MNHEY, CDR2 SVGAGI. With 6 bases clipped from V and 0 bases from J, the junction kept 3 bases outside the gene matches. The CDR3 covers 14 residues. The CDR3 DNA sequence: TGTGCCAGCAGAGGACAGGGGATCTCCTACGAGCAGTACTTC. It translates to CASRGQGISYEQYF.

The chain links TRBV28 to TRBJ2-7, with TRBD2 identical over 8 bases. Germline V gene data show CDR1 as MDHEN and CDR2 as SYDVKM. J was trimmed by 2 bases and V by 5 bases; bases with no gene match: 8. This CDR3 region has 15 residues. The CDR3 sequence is CASSPKSGGPYEQYF. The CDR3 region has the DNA TGTGCCAGCAGTCCTAAGTCGGGAGGGCCCTACGAGCAGTACTTC.

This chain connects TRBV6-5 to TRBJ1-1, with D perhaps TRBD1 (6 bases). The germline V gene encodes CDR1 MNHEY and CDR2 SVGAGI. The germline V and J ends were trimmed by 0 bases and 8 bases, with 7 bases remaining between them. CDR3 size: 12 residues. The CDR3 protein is CASSYSGQEAFF. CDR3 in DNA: TGTGCCAGCAGTTACTCGGGACAAGAAGCTTTCTTT.

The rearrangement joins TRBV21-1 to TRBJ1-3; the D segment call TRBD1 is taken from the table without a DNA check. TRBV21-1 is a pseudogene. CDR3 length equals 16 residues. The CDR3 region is CASSTQGAGTGNTIYF. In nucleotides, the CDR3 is TGTGCCAGCAGCACCCAAGGGGCAGGCACTGGAAACACCATATATTTT.

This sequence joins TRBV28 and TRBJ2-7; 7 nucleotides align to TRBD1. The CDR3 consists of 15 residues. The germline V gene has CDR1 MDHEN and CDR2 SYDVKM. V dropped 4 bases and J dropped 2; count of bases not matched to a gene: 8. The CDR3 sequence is CASSSGTASAYEQYF. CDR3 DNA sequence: TGTGCCAGCAGTTCAGGGACAGCCTCAGCCTACGAGCAGTACTTC.

CDR3 region: CASTKESTDTQYF. DNA of the CDR3: TGCGCCAGCACTAAGGAGAGCACAGATACGCAGTATTTT. The rearrangement links TRBV5-1 to TRBJ2-3; no clear D. Trimming stripped 6 bases from V and 0 bases from J, with 8 bases between. This CDR3 region has 13 residues. Looked up from germline, CDR1 is SGHRS and CDR2 is YFSETQ. Full variable domain (remainder filled in from reference TRBV5-1 and TRBJ2-3): KAGVTQTPRYLIKTRGQQVTLSCSPISGHRSVSWYQQTPGQGLQFLFEYFSETQRNKGNFPGRFSGRQFSNSRSEMNVSTLELGDSALYLCASTKESTDTQYFGPGTRLTVL.

CDR3: CASSLSSSGGQETQYF. CDR3 nucleotides: TGTGCCAGCAGCTTATCCTCTAGCGGAGGACAAGAGACCCAGTACTTC. V is TRBV7-9 and J is TRBJ2-5; the match to TRBD2 covers 7 bases. There are 16 residues in the CDR3. From germline, CDR1 is SEHNR and CDR2 FQNEAQ (reference sequence). Unmatched junction bases numbered 8, after V lost 2 bases and J lost 2 bases.

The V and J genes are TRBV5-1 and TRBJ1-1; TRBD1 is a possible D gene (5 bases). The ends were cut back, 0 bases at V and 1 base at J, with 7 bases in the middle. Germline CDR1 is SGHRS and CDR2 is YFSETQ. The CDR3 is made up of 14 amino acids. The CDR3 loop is CASSLVQENTEAFF. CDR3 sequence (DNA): TGCGCCAGCAGCTTGGTACAGGAGAACACTGAAGCTTTCTTT.

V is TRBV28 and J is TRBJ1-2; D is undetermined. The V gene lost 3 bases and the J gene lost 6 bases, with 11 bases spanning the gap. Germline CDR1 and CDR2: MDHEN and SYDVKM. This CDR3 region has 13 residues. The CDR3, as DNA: TGTGCCAGCAGTTTCTATGCCCCGGATGGCTACACCTTC. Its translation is CASSFYAPDGYTF.

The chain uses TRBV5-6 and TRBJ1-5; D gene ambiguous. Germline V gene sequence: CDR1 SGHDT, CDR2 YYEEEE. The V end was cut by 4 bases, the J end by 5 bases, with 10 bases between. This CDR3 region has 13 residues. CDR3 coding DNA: TGTGCCAGCAGCGGTAACCGAGATCAGCCCCAGCATTTT. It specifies CASSGNRDQPQHF.

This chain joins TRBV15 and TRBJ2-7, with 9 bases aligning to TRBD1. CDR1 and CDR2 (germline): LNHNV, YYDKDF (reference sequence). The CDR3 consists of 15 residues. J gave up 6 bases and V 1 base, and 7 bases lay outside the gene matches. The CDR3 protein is CATSRGDRESGEQYF. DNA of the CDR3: TGTGCCACCAGCAGAGGGGACAGGGAAAGCGGCGAGCAGTACTTC.

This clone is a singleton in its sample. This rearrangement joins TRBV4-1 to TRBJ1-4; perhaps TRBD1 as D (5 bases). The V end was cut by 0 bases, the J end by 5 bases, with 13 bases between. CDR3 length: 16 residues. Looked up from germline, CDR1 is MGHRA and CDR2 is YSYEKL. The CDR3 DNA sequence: TGCGCCAGCAGCCAAGATCCAGCAGGGCTCAATGAAAAACTGTTTTTT. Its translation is CASSQDPAGLNEKLFF.

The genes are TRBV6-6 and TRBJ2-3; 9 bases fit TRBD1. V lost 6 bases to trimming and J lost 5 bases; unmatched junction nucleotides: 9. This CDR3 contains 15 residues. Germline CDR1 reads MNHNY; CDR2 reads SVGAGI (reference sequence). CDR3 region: CASSRRDRAGDTQYF. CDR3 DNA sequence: TGTGCCAGCAGCCGCCGGGACAGGGCGGGAGATACGCAGTATTTT.

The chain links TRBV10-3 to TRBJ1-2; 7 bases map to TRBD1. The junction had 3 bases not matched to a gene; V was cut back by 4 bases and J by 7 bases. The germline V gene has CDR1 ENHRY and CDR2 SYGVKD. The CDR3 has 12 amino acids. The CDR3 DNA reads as TGTGCCATCAGTGGATACAGGGGTGGCTACACCTTC. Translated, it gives CAISGYRGGYTF.

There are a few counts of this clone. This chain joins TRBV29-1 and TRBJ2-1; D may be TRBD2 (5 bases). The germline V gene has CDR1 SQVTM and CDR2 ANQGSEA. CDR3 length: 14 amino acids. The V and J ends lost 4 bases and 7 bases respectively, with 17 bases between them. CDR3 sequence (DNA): TGCAGCGTTGCCCCCGGGGAAATAGGAAATGAGCAGTTCTTC. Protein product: CSVAPGEIGNEQFF.

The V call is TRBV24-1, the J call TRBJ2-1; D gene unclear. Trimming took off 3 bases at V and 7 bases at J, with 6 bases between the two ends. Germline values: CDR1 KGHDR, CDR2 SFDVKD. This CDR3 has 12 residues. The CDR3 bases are TGTGCCACCAGTGATGGGTGGAATGAGCAGTTCTTC. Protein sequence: CATSDGWNEQFF.

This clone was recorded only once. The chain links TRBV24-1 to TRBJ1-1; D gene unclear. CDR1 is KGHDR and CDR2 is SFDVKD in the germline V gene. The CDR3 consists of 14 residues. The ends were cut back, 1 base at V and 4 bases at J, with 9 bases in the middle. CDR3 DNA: TGTGCCACCAGTGATTTTCCCCGGGGCACTGAAGCTTTCTTT. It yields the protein CATSDFPRGTEAFF.

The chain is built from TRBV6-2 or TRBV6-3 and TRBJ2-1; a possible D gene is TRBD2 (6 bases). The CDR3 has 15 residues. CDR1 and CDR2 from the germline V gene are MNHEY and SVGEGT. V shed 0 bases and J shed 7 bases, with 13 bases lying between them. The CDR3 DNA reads TGTGCCAGCAGTTACTCGAGGGGAGGAGGGAATGAGCAGTTCTTC. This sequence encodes CASSYSRGGGNEQFF.

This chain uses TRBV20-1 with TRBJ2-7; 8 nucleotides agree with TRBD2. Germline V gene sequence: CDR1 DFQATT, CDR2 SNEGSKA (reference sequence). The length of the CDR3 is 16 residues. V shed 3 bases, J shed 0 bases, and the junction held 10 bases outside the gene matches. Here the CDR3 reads CSASIVGGRSSYEQYF. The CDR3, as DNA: TGCAGTGCTAGTATTGTGGGCGGGAGGAGCTCCTACGAGCAGTACTTC.